A selection of T cell receptor beta chains follows, all from one sample in a study of beta chain features in type 1 diabetes. The data were produced by immunoSEQ multiplex PCR, yet TCRdb's version contains in-frame clones alone and is incomplete. The sample contains hundreds of thousands of clones, approximately 15% of which appear only once. The sequenced sample was central memory CD4+ T cells from blood. Receptor source: a young man in good health. Both conserved end residues are part of each CDR3. D genes are given only for firm matches. The size field is filled for only some rows; it gives once, few, many or a size class.

size	V	D	J	CDR3	DNA
many	TRBV7-9	NA	TRBJ1-1	CASSLAEAARAFF	TGTGCCAGCAGCTTAGCGGAGGCCGCCAGGGCTTTCTTT
NA	TRBV11-3	NA	TRBJ1-1	CASSRGETEAFF	TGTGCCAGCAGCCGAGGAGAGACTGAAGCTTTCTTT
NA	TRBV30	TRBD1	TRBJ1-2	CAGTGTNNYGYTF	TGTGCCGGGACAGGGACAAATAACTATGGCTACACCTTC
NA	TRBV6-5	NA	TRBJ1-1	CASSYSGSNTEVFF	TGTGCCAGCAGTTATTCTGGATCGAACACTGAAGTTTTCTTT
NA	TRBV30	NA	TRBJ1-2	CAWSSDTPRGGYTF	TGTGCCTGGAGTAGCGATACTCCCCGCGGGGGCTACACCTTC
few	TRBV13	NA	TRBJ1-1	CASSVGVTYTEAFF	TGTGCCAGCAGCGTAGGAGTCACCTACACTGAAGCTTTCTTT
NA	TRBV14	TRBD2	TRBJ2-5	CASSQPLGGSETQYF	TGTGCCAGCAGCCAACCCCTGGGCGGGAGTGAGACCCAGTACTTC
few	TRBV2	NA	TRBJ1-6	CASSPTGSPLHF	TGTGCCAGCAGTCCGACAGGATCACCCCTCCACTTT
NA	TRBV6-5	NA	TRBJ2-7	CASSRYGYEQYF	TGTGCCAGCAGTAGGTACGGGTACGAGCAGTACTTC
NA	TRBV7-3	NA	TRBJ2-5	CASSRQGMTQYF	TGTGCCAGCAGCCGGCAGGGTATGACCCAGTACTTC
few	TRBV9	NA	TRBJ1-1	CASSSGWDTEAFF	TGTGCCAGCAGCTCAGGGTGGGACACTGAAGCTTTCTTT
many	TRBV10-3	NA	TRBJ2-5	CAISERGQTQYF	TGTGCCATCAGTGAACGGGGCCAGACCCAGTACTTC
NA	TRBV5-4	TRBD2	TRBJ2-7	CASSLSGTLLYEQYF	TGTGCCAGCAGCTTAAGCGGGACTTTACTCTACGAGCAGTACTTC
NA	TRBV5-1	TRBD1	TRBJ2-5	CASSSGQGPQETQYF	TGCGCCAGCAGCTCCGGACAGGGGCCCCAAGAGACCCAGTACTTC
NA	TRBV27	NA	TRBJ2-1	CASSPGTESREQFF	TGTGCCAGCAGTCCCGGGACGGAGAGTAGGGAGCAGTTCTTC
NA	TRBV25-1	TRBD1	TRBJ1-6	CASSAGQGANSPLHF	TGTGCCAGCAGTGCCGGACAGGGGGCTAATTCACCCCTCCACTTT
few	TRBV4-1	TRBD1	TRBJ2-2	CASSQETGTANTGELFF	TGCGCCAGCAGCCAGGAAACCGGGACAGCGAACACCGGGGAGCTGTTTTTT
few	TRBV7-2	NA	TRBJ2-5	CASSSGGETQYF	TGTGCCAGCTCATCAGGGGGGGAGACCCAGTACTTC
NA	TRBV6-1	TRBD1	TRBJ1-2	CATQGAGDGYTF	TGTGCCACCCAGGGGGCAGGGGATGGCTACACCTTC
few	TRBV25-1	TRBD1	TRBJ1-5	CASSGWTGVGNQPQHF	TGTGCCAGCAGTGGGTGGACAGGGGTCGGGAATCAGCCCCAGCATTTT
few	TRBV5-1	NA	TRBJ2-1	CASSRHDGAGLEQFF	TGCGCCAGCAGCCGGCACGACGGTGCGGGGCTTGAGCAGTTCTTC
many	TRBV4-1	TRBD1	TRBJ2-7	CASSHQTGGYEQYF	TGCGCCAGCAGCCACCAGACAGGGGGATACGAGCAGTACTTC
few	TRBV5-1	NA	TRBJ1-5	CASSPMWGPNQPQHF	TGCGCCAGCAGCCCTATGTGGGGGCCTAATCAGCCCCAGCATTTT
once	TRBV10-3	NA	TRBJ1-1	CAIQRDPMNTEAFF	TGTGCCATCCAGAGAGACCCTATGAACACTGAAGCTTTCTTT
NA	TRBV4-3	TRBD2	TRBJ2-3	CASSQVSAGTDTQYF	TGCGCCAGCAGCCAAGTTTCAGCGGGGACAGATACGCAGTATTTT
NA	TRBV7-9	NA	TRBJ2-1	CASKRSGTGYNEQFF	TGTGCCAGCAAGAGATCCGGGACGGGTTACAATGAGCAGTTCTTC
NA	TRBV5-4	NA	TRBJ2-1	CASSLPGSSYNEQFF	TGTGCCAGCAGCTTGCCCGGCAGCTCCTACAATGAGCAGTTCTTC
NA	TRBV5-4	TRBD1	TRBJ2-7	CASSPAWDRARYEQYF	TGTGCCAGCAGCCCCGCGTGGGACAGGGCTCGCTACGAGCAGTACTTC
NA	TRBV11-2	NA	TRBJ2-3	CASSPTLQHTDTQYF	TGTGCCAGCAGCCCAACGCTGCAGCACACAGATACGCAGTATTTT
few	TRBV7-2	NA	TRBJ1-2	CASSPQGYGYTF	TGTGCCAGCAGCCCCCAGGGGTATGGCTACACCTTC
NA	TRBV4-3	NA	TRBJ2-1	CASSQGVRSGNEQFF	TGCGCCAGCAGCCAAGGGGTAAGAAGCGGCAATGAGCAGTTCTTC
many	TRBV19	NA	TRBJ1-4	CASSIQGPGEKLFF	TGTGCCAGTAGTATACAGGGGCCCGGTGAAAAACTGTTTTTT
few	TRBV28	NA	TRBJ2-1	CASTHLPQEQFF	TGTGCCAGCACCCACCTCCCCCAGGAGCAGTTCTTC
NA	TRBV10-3	TRBD2	TRBJ2-7	CATRTSGGTYEQYF	TGTGCCACCAGGACTAGCGGGGGGACCTACGAGCAGTACTTC
few	TRBV7-2	NA	TRBJ1-1	CASSLSGVNTEAFF	TGTGCCAGCAGCTTAAGTGGCGTGAACACTGAAGCTTTCTTT
few	TRBV27	NA	TRBJ1-6	CASSLSKTGGVNSPLHF	TGTGCCAGCAGTTTATCGAAGACTGGAGGGGTGAATTCACCCCTCCACTTT
few	TRBV5-1	NA	TRBJ2-2	CASSLDPTGELFF	TGCGCCAGCAGCTTGGACCCCACCGGGGAGCTGTTTTTT
few	TRBV4-3	NA	TRBJ1-2	CASSQDPRQPIYGYTF	TGCGCCAGCAGCCAAGATCCGAGGCAGCCGATCTATGGCTACACCTTC
many	TRBV11-3	TRBD1	TRBJ2-3	CASRRQGDTDTQYF	TGTGCCAGCAGGAGACAGGGGGACACAGATACGCAGTATTTT
few	TRBV6-5	NA	TRBJ2-2	CASTRGPAPGELFF	TGTGCCAGCACCCGAGGGCCCGCCCCCGGGGAGCTGTTTTTT
NA	TRBV11-2	NA	TRBJ2-6	CASTGANVLTF	TGTGCCAGTACTGGGGCCAACGTCCTGACTTTC
few	TRBV7-9	TRBD1	TRBJ2-3	CASSPGQGARADTQYF	TGTGCCAGCAGCCCGGGACAGGGGGCTCGGGCAGATACGCAGTATTTT
NA	TRBV30	TRBD1	TRBJ1-2	CAWGDRGLGGYTF	TGTGCCTGGGGGGACAGGGGGCTTGGTGGCTACACCTTC
few	TRBV7-2	NA	TRBJ2-2	CATRGATGELFF	TGTGCCACCAGGGGGGCCACCGGGGAGCTGTTTTTT
NA	TRBV2	NA	TRBJ1-2	CASSATTDGYTF	TGTGCCAGCAGTGCCACCACCGATGGCTACACCTTC
few	TRBV11-3	NA	TRBJ2-1	CASRLETRSKYNEQFF	TGTGCCAGCAGACTAGAGACTAGAAGTAAATACAATGAGCAGTTCTTC
NA	TRBV19	NA	TRBJ2-5	CASSSVEVETQYF	TGTGCCAGTAGTAGCGTGGAAGTGGAGACCCAGTACTTC
many	TRBV7-9	NA	TRBJ2-5	CASSSAGAETQYF	TGTGCCAGCAGCTCCGCGGGGGCCGAGACCCAGTACTTC
few	TRBV11-3	NA	TRBJ2-1	CASRSHFSYNEQFF	TGTGCCAGCAGAAGCCATTTTTCCTACAATGAGCAGTTCTTC
many	TRBV13	NA	TRBJ1-2	CASSPRGRLGDGYTF	TGTGCCAGCAGCCCCCGGGGGCGATTGGGGGATGGCTACACCTTC
NA	TRBV5-4	NA	TRBJ2-1	CASSLVGPAYNEQFF	TGTGCCAGCAGCTTGGTGGGGCCCGCCTACAATGAGCAGTTCTTC
NA	TRBV7-2	NA	TRBJ1-2	CASSPSTFDYGYTF	TGTGCCAGCAGCCCCTCGACTTTTGACTATGGCTACACCTTC
NA	TRBV7-9	NA	TRBJ1-1	CASSYGGGNTEAFF	TGTGCCAGCAGCTATGGGGGAGGGAACACTGAAGCTTTCTTT
few	TRBV5-4	NA	TRBJ2-6	CASSLPGTGANVLTF	TGTGCCAGCAGCTTGCCTGGTACTGGGGCCAACGTCCTGACTTTC
NA	TRBV5-1	NA	TRBJ1-4	CASRPREGEKLFF	TGCGCCAGCAGGCCTAGGGAGGGGGAAAAACTGTTTTTT
few	TRBV6-1	TRBD1	TRBJ1-5	CASSGETGAFGQPQHF	TGTGCCAGCAGTGGAGAGACAGGGGCTTTTGGACAGCCCCAGCATTTT
NA	TRBV27	NA	TRBJ1-2	CASSRIAGHGYTF	TGTGCCAGCAGCCGAATCGCCGGACATGGCTACACCTTC